Here is one T cell receptor (beta chain) with its context. Sequenced by immunoSEQ multiplex PCR; TCRdb stores in-frame clones only, minus some. The sample yields 87,000 or so clones, around 86% seen once. The data belong to a study of blood T cell repertoires in COVID-19. The source is a woman of 80 years or more with acute or convalescent COVID-19. Sequenced: peripheral blood.

CDR3 nucleotide sequence: TGTGCCAGTACTGACAGGGGAGCCAAAAACATTCAGTACTTC. Its protein product is CASTDRGAKNIQYF. V usage is TRBV19 and J usage is TRBJ2-4; TRBD1 matches 8 bases. CDR1 and CDR2 from the germline V gene are LNHDA and SQIVND (reference sequence). After removal of 7 bases from V and 0 bases from J, the junction contained 2 bases not matched to a gene. This CDR3 is 14 amino acids long.